A single sample is the source of the 2 T cell receptor beta chains below, sequenced in a study of CD8 T cells in ankylosing spondylitis. A single record per CDR3 protein comes from TCRdb applying MiXCR to the 5' RACE reads. The sample lists some 220,000 distinct CDR3 sequences; roughly 8.2% were seen once. The specimen was blood, either unsorted or a sorted T cell fraction (not recorded which). The source of these receptors is a female donor with ankylosing spondylitis or in good health (not recorded which).

The V gene is TRBV7-8, the J gene TRBJ2-5; 9 bases are shared with TRBD1. This CDR3 comprises 14 residues. Germline values: CDR1 SGHVS, CDR2 FQNEAQ. Trimming cost V 5 bases and J 7 bases; bases outside gene matches: 8. CDR3 amino acids: CASSQGQGTGTQYF. In DNA, the CDR3 is TGTGCCAGCAGCCAAGGACAGGGGACTGGGACCCAGTACTTC.

In this sample, this clonotype turned up many times. This chain joins TRBV12-3 or TRBV12-4 and TRBJ2-2, with D perhaps TRBD2 (6 bases). V was shortened by 3 bases and J by 9 bases, with 14 bases between the two germline ends. The CDR3 contains 14 residues. In DNA form, the CDR3 reads TGTGCCAGCAGTTTGTTTGCGGGAAGCCGGGAGCTGTTTTTT. Amino acids: CASSLFAGSRELFF.